Below, one T cell receptor beta chain is given with its context. Its antigen remains unidentified. The CDR3 sequence is 11 residues long. Germline CDR1 and CDR2: SGHTA and FQGNSA. The V end was cut by 2 bases, the J end by 8 bases, with 4 bases between. Use of 60 Vbeta and 13 Jbeta primers characterized the PCR. Libraries were prepared by immunoSEQ multiplex PCR; TCRdb keeps only in-frame clonotypes and omits some of them. Of tens of thousands of clones listed, around 78% are singletons. These data come from a study of cytomegalovirus exposure and HLA in healthy donors. General observations from the study: About 180 TCR beta chains were listed as cytomegalovirus-associated.

The chain uses TRBV7-2 and TRBJ2-1; the D is unclear. This TCR derives from a man aged 50-59 years in good health and CMV-seronegative. Sequenced: PBMCs. The CDR3 DNA is TGTGCCAGCAGCTTATGGCATGAGCAGTTCTTC. Amino acids: CASSLWHEQFF.